Sequencing of this T cell receptor beta chain was carried out in a study of human T cells and chemical hapten exposure. This clonotype was observed a handful of times. Time point of the sample: patch test 1, 2 weeks after DPC sensitization. Documented treatment: therapeutic diphenylcyclopropenone sensitization with weekly scalp DPC. Patients had alopecia, were aged 18 to 70, and were not pregnant. The CDR3 is 14 residues long. From germline, CDR1 is MDHEN and CDR2 SYDVKM. Trimming cost V 7 bases and J 0 bases, with 13 bases left between them. TCRdb re-analysed the RACE reads in MiXCR, keeping a single row per CDR3 protein. The data hold more than 150,000 distinct CDR3 sequences, with approximately 15% observed a single time.

The material was whole blood, obtained in connection with sensitization to the hapten diphenylcyclopropenone (DPC). This TCR was sampled from a woman in her twenties or thirties with alopecia areata. Some clones in this sample may be carry-over from other donors' samples. The V and J genes are TRBV28 and TRBJ2-7; D perhaps matches TRBD2 (5 bases). CDR3 loop: CASTLERSSYEQYF. As DNA, the CDR3 is TGTGCCAGCACCTTGGAGCGGAGCTCCTACGAGCAGTACTTC.